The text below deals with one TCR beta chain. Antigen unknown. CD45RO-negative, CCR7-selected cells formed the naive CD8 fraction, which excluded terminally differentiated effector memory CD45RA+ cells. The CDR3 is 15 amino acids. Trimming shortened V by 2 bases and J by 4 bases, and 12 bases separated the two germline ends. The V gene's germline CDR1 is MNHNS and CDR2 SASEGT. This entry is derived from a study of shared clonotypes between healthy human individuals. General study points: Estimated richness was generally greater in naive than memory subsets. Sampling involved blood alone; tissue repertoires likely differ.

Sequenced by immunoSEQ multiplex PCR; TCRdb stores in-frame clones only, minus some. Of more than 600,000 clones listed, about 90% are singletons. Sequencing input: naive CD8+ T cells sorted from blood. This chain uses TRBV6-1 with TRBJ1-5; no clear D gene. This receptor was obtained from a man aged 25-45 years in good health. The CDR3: CASSEWFTENQPQHF. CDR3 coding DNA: TGTGCCAGCAGTGAATGGTTTACGGAAAATCAGCCCCAGCATTTT.